This entry lists 3 T cell receptor beta chains sequenced from one sample in a study of human T cells and chemical hapten exposure. The sample's time point: patch test 1, 2 weeks after DPC sensitization. Treatment indicated: therapeutic diphenylcyclopropenone sensitization with weekly scalp DPC. TCRdb fed the RACE reads into MiXCR, producing one record per CDR3 protein. The sample includes fewer than 500,000 distinct CDR3 sequences, roughly 5% of them seen just once. The sequenced sample was whole blood, obtained in connection with sensitization to the hapten diphenylcyclopropenone (DPC). The receptor set was obtained from a woman aged 45-60 years with alopecia areata. Some clones in this sample may be carry-over from other donors' samples.

This CDR3 reads CASSPGPFGETQYF. Here the CDR3 DNA reads TGCGCCAGCAGCCCTGGGCCTTTCGGGGAGACCCAGTACTTC. The chain is built from TRBV23-1 and TRBJ2-5; D call uncertain. TRBV23-1 is labeled an ORF, and its function is uncertain. The V and J ends lost 6 bases and 5 bases respectively, with 16 bases between them. The CDR3 is 14 amino acids.

This clonotype has just a few counts. The rearrangement links TRBV2 to TRBJ2-5; 7 positions agree with TRBD2. The germline CDR1 and CDR2 sequences are SNHLY and FYNNEI. The CDR3 contains 13 residues. V was clipped by 7 bases and J by 1 base; unmatched bases: 3. The CDR3 loop is CASKRDFQETQYF. The DNA of the CDR3 is TGTGCCAGCAAGCGGGACTTCCAAGAGACCCAGTACTTC.

This clonotype was seen only a few times. The chain combines TRBV12-5 with TRBJ2-1; 7 nucleotides align to TRBD2. After removal of 2 bases from V and 1 base from J, the junction contained 5 bases not matched to a gene. The CDR3 loop spans 16 amino acids. Germline assignment: CDR1 LGHNT and CDR2 FRNRAP. The CDR3 reads CASGLPSSGSYNEQFF. CDR3 DNA sequence: TGTGCTAGTGGTTTGCCCTCTAGCGGTTCCTACAATGAGCAGTTCTTC.